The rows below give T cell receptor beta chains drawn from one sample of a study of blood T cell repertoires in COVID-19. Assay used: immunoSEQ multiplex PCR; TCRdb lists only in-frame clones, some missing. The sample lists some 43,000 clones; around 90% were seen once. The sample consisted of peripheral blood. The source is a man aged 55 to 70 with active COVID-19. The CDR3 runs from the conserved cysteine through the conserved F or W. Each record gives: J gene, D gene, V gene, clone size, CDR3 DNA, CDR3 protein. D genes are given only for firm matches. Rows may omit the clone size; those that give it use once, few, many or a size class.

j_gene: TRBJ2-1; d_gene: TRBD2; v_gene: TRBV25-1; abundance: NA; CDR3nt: TGTGCCAGCAGTGAATATCAGGCTAGCGGGAGGGCCGATGAGCAGTTCTTC; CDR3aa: CASSEYQASGRADEQFF
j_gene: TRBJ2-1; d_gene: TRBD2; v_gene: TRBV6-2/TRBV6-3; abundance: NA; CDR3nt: TGTGCCAGCAGCCCAGGGACTAGCTACAATGAGCAGTTCTTC; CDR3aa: CASSPGTSYNEQFF
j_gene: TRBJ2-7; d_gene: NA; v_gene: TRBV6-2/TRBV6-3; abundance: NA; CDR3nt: TGTGCCAGCAGTTATACGGCAGGGGCGCAGTACTTC; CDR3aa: CASSYTAGAQYF
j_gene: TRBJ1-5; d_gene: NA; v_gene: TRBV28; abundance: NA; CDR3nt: TGTGCCAGCAGTTTATCGGGGGCCCAGCATTTT; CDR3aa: CASSLSGAQHF
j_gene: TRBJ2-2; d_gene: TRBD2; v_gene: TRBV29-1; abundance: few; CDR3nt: TGCAGCGTTGGAGTAGCGGGGGGCCTTCACGGGGAGCTGTTTTTT; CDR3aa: CSVGVAGGLHGELFF
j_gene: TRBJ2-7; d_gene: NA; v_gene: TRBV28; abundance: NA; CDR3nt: TGTGCCAGCAGTTTCGGGAAAAACGAGCAGTACTTC; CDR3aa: CASSFGKNEQYF
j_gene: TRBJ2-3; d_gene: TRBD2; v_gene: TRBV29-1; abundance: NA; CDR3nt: TGCAGCGTTGAATGGGGGGGGTTCACAGATACGCAGTATTTT; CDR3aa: CSVEWGGFTDTQYF
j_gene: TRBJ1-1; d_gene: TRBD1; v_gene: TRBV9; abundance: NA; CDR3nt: TGTGCCAGCAGCGCAGAGACAGGGGGGAAAGCTTTCTTT; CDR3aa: CASSAETGGKAFF
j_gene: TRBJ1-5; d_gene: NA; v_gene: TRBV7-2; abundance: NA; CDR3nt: TGTGCCAGCAGCCCGACAGGTGCCCATCAGCCCCAGCATTTT; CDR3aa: CASSPTGAHQPQHF
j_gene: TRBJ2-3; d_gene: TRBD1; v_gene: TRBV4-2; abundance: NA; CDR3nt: TGTGCCAGCAGCTCTCGACAGGGGTCAGATACGCAGTATTTT; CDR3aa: CASSSRQGSDTQYF
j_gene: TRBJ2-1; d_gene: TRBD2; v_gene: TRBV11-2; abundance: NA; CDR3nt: TGTGCCAGCAGCTTAGATTTAGCGGGAGCGTATGAGCAGTTCTTC; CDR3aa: CASSLDLAGAYEQFF
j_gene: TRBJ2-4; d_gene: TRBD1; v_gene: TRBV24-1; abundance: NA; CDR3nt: TGTGCCACCAGTGATCTGGACAGGAGAATTCTAGCCAAAAACATTCAGTACTTC; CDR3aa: CATSDLDRRILAKNIQYF
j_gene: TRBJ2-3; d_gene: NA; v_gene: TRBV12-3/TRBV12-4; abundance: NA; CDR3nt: TGTGCCAGCAGCTCAGGGGGCACAGATACGCAGTATTTT; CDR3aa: CASSSGGTDTQYF
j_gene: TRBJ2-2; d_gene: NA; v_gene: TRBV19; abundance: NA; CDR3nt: TGTGCCAGTAGTCCTCTCCCCGGGGAGCTGTTTTTT; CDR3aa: CASSPLPGELFF
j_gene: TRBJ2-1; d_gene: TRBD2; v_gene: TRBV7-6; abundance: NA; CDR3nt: TGTGCCAGCAGCTTAGCTCCTGGACTAGCGGGTAACAATGAGCAGTTCTTC; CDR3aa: CASSLAPGLAGNNEQFF
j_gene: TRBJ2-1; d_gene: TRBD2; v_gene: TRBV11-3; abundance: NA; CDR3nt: TGTGCCAGCAGCCCGCATAGCGGGAGAGCTTACAATGAGCAGTTCTTC; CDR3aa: CASSPHSGRAYNEQFF